These 7 T cell receptor beta chains share one sample of origin, sequenced in a study of early T cells in non-severe SARS-CoV-2 infection. TCRdb called the 5' RACE reads again in MiXCR, with one record for every CDR3 protein. This sample yields some 53,000 distinct CDR3 sequences, of which approximately 8% are seen a single time; approximately 9.8% belongs to the top ten. The sample comprised whole blood. The receptor set was obtained from an adult who was a healthcare worker with PCR-confirmed SARS-CoV-2 infection or an uninfected control (not recorded which).

This clonotype came up many times. The chain carries TRBV20-1 and TRBJ2-7; D is unresolved. Trimming stripped 6 bases from V and 2 bases from J, with 17 bases between. Per germline, CDR1 DFQATT and CDR2 SNEGSKA (reference sequence). The CDR3 is made up of 14 amino acids. This CDR3 is CSAAGRVSAYEQYF. In DNA, the CDR3 is TGCAGTGCCGCCGGACGGGTCAGCGCCTACGAGCAGTACTTC.

V gene TRBV7-2 combines with J gene TRBJ2-5, with 12 positions matching TRBD2. The CDR3 length is 16 residues. V lost 4 bases to trimming and J lost 4 bases; unmatched junction nucleotides: 7. In germline, CDR1 is SGHTA, CDR2 FQGNSA. CDR3 bases: TGTGCCAGCAGCTCCTCACTAGCGGGAGGTCGAGAGACCCAGTACTTC. Protein: CASSSSLAGGRETQYF.

The chain carries TRBV20-1 and TRBJ1-2; D unresolved. This CDR3 is built from 13 residues. Germline-derived CDR1 and CDR2 are DFQATT and SNEGSKA (reference sequence). The V end was cut by 0 bases, the J end by 6 bases, with 11 bases between. Written as DNA, the CDR3 is TGCAGTGCTAGAGATCAGGCCGGGGATGGCTACACCTTC. Protein: CSARDQAGDGYTF.

This clonotype was seen repeatedly, ten times or more. CDR3 sequence: CASSIDSSTDTQYF. The CDR3, as DNA: TGTGCCAGTAGTATAGACAGCTCTACAGATACGCAGTATTTT. The chain uses TRBV19 and TRBJ2-3; D is unclear. Per the germline V gene, CDR1 is LNHDA and CDR2 is SQIVND (reference sequence). This CDR3 spans 14 amino acids. Trimming pared 0 bases from V and 3 bases from J, leaving 7 bases between.

The sample holds many counts of this clonotype. This rearrangement joins TRBV29-1 to TRBJ2-7, with 9 positions matching TRBD1. V lost 5 bases, J lost 2 bases, and 13 bases stayed unmatched. The CDR3 is 16 residues long. CDR1 is SQVTM, CDR2 ANQGSEA, per germline. The DNA of the CDR3 is TGCAGCGTTATCCCCCGGACAGGGGTCCCCCCCTACGAGCAGTACTTC. Encoded protein: CSVIPRTGVPPYEQYF.

The V and J genes are TRBV29-1 and TRBJ1-4; no clear D. Germline V gene lookup returns CDR1 SQVTM and CDR2 ANQGSEA. The CDR3 length is 14 residues. Trimming cost V 5 bases and J 7 bases, with 17 bases left between them. The CDR3 DNA reads TGCAGCGTTCACCTGGCCCCTACCGCTGAAAAACTGTTTTTT. This gives the protein CSVHLAPTAEKLFF.

This clonotype was counted many times. The chain employs TRBV12-3 or TRBV12-4 and TRBJ1-5, with 9 nucleotides matching TRBD1. This CDR3 has 14 amino acids. V gave up 6 bases and J gave up 7 bases; unmatched junction bases: 7. The CDR3 reads CASSPDRGYQPQHF. The DNA for the CDR3 is TGTGCCAGCAGCCCGGACAGGGGTTACCAGCCCCAGCATTTT.